This T cell receptor (beta chain) was obtained from a study of cytomegalovirus exposure and HLA in healthy donors. V was trimmed by 0 bases and J by 3 bases, leaving 15 bases between them. This CDR3 region has 17 residues. Per the germline V gene, CDR1 is SGHTS and CDR2 is YDEGEE. PCR used 60 Vbeta primers and 13 Jbeta primers. Method: immunoSEQ multiplex PCR; TCRdb's copy keeps in-frame clones and lacks some. The data show 140,000 to 150,000 clones, less than 85% seen once. This clone was seen a few times. The chain links TRBV5-8 to TRBJ2-2, with a possible D match to TRBD2 (7 bases). The specimen was PBMCs. This TCR was sampled from a man aged 35 to 55 in good health and CMV-seronegative. The CDR3 reads CASSLVWGGLDTGELFF. The DNA of the CDR3 is TGTGCCAGCAGCTTGGTATGGGGGGGCCTAGACACCGGGGAGCTGTTTTTT.